The 29 T cell receptor beta chains in this list originate from one sample, sequenced in a study of blood T cells in healthy people across ages. A second PCR of roughly 7 to 11 cycles used a sample-barcoded 5' primer and a J-beta primer mix. Via MiXCR, TCRdb re-called the 5' RACE reads, giving one row per CDR3 protein. The sample consists of approximately 400,000 distinct CDR3 sequences, approximately 52% of them appearing once. The material sequenced was blood. These receptors were collected from a man in his sixties in good health.

The chain combines TRBV7-2 with TRBJ2-1; the D is unclear. With 1 base removed from V and 7 bases from J, the gap between germline ends came to 14 bases. The CDR3 loop spans 15 amino acids. The germline CDR1 and CDR2 sequences are SGHTA and FQGNSA. CDR3 sequence reads: CASSLGWGGVNEQFF. DNA for the CDR3: TGTGCCAGCAGCTTAGGGTGGGGTGGGGTGAATGAGCAGTTCTTC.

The chain uses TRBV5-1 and TRBJ2-7; 9 bases map to TRBD1. CDR1 and CDR2 (germline): SGHRS, YFSETQ. The length of the CDR3 is 18 residues. Unmatched junction bases numbered 14, after V lost 4 bases and J lost 0 bases. This CDR3 is CASSLRAPGQGSSYEQYF. The CDR3 DNA reads as TGCGCCAGCAGCCTGAGGGCGCCGGGACAGGGAAGCTCCTACGAGCAGTACTTC.

The chain couples TRBV20-1 to TRBJ2-3, with D perhaps TRBD2 (6 bases). The CDR3 has 14 amino acids. Germline-derived CDR1 and CDR2 are DFQATT and SNEGSKA (reference sequence). Trimming pared 1 base from V and 3 bases from J, leaving 11 bases between. DNA of the CDR3: TGCAGTGCTAGAGGGAGGGTTGGGACAGATACGCAGTATTTT. It is translated as CSARGRVGTDTQYF.

CDR3 nucleotide sequence: TGCAGTGCTAGAGTACCGGCGGGGGGGGAGACCCAGTACTTC. This gives the protein CSARVPAGGETQYF. J is TRBJ2-5 and V is TRBV20-1, with 9 bases matching TRBD2. The CDR3 runs to 14 residues. Germline loops: CDR1 DFQATT, CDR2 SNEGSKA (reference sequence). Germline trimming cut 1 base from V and 5 bases from J; bases unmatched to any gene: 5.

This clonotype was detected a few times. The chain links TRBV20-1 to TRBJ2-3; 7 bases line up with TRBD1. V shed 5 bases, J shed 2 bases, and the junction held 4 bases outside the gene matches. CDR1 DFQATT and CDR2 SNEGSKA come from the germline V gene (reference sequence). CDR3 length: 13 amino acids. CDR3 nucleotides: TGCAGTGCTCAGGACAGGTACACAGATACGCAGTATTTT. Amino acid sequence: CSAQDRYTDTQYF.

The chain recombines TRBV30 with TRBJ1-2; perhaps TRBD1 as D (5 bases). Germline loops: CDR1 GTSNPN, CDR2 SVGIG (reference sequence). The V gene lost 4 bases and the J gene lost 6 bases, with 24 bases spanning the gap. The CDR3 is 16 amino acids. The CDR3 nucleotides read TGTGCCTGGATATCCCTTGGGGGACCATCTTTCCATGGCTACACCTTC. It specifies CAWISLGGPSFHGYTF.

This clonotype has more than one count but fewer than ten. This may stem from a read error, because a much larger clone lies one nucleotide away. This rearrangement joins TRBV5-1 to TRBJ2-1; the D gene is possibly TRBD1 (6 bases). CDR1 and CDR2 from the germline V gene are SGHRS and YFSETQ. The CDR3 covers 13 residues. Trimming took 6 bases from V and 7 from J, leaving 14 bases between them. CDR3 DNA sequence: TGCGCCAGCAACCAGGGGTACCTGAATGAGCAGTTCTTC. This codes for CASNQGYLNEQFF. Drawing the rest from reference TRBV5-1 and TRBJ2-1, the complete variable domain is KAGVTQTPRYLIKTRGQQVTLSCSPISGHRSVSWYQQTPGQGLQFLFEYFSETQRNKGNFPGRFSGRQFSNSRSEMNVSTLELGDSALYLCASNQGYLNEQFFGPGTRLTVL.

The V call is TRBV21-1, the J call TRBJ2-1; TRBD1 is taken as the D call from the table, unchecked against the DNA. TRBV21-1 is a pseudogene. The CDR3 loop spans 15 amino acids. CDR3 nucleotides: TGTGCCAGCAGCCGAGCCGGGACAGACCCTAATGAGCAGTTCTTC. The encoded protein is CASSRAGTDPNEQFF.

The chain links TRBV6-7 to TRBJ1-5; D gene uncertain. TRBV6-7 is assigned to the ORF class and has an uncertain function. V was trimmed by 2 bases and J by 7 bases, leaving 12 bases between them. CDR3 size: 14 residues. The CDR3 DNA is TGTGCCAGCAGTTACATGGAGAGTTGGCAGCCCCAGCATTTT. The encoded protein is CASSYMESWQPQHF.

V usage is TRBV20-1 and J usage is TRBJ2-7, with 8 positions matching TRBD1. The CDR3 contains 11 residues. Germline V gene sequence: CDR1 DFQATT, CDR2 SNEGSKA (reference sequence). Losses at the gene ends were 1 base for V and 11 bases for J; bases not matched to a gene: 4. The CDR3: CSARVSDREYF. For the CDR3, the DNA is TGCAGTGCTAGAGTATCGGACAGGGAGTACTTC.

This clonotype came up a few times. The V gene is TRBV12-3 or TRBV12-4, the J gene TRBJ2-3, with a tentative D call TRBD1 (6 bases). The V and J ends lost 6 bases and 0 bases respectively, with 13 bases between them. The CDR3 sequence is 15 residues long. The CDR3 here is CASRRQEESTDTQYF. CDR3 DNA: TGTGCCAGCAGGCGACAGGAGGAGAGCACAGATACGCAGTATTTT.

There are many counts of this clonotype. The rearrangement links TRBV20-1 to TRBJ2-1; TRBD1 matches 9 bases. J gave up 6 bases and V 6 bases, and 12 bases lay outside the gene matches. This CDR3 has 15 residues. The germline gives CDR1 DFQATT, CDR2 SNEGSKA (reference sequence). CDR3 DNA sequence: TGCAGTGCCAAGCTACAGGGGGCCGTCGGCAATGAGCAGTTCTTC. Protein: CSAKLQGAVGNEQFF.

This clonotype was seen a handful of times. This rearrangement joins TRBV6-1 to TRBJ1-2, with no clear D. The germline V and J ends were trimmed by 11 bases and 0 bases, with 7 bases remaining between them. Germline V gene lookup returns CDR1 MNHNS and CDR2 SASEGT. This CDR3 spans 11 amino acids. This CDR3 reads CALDTNYGYTF. In nucleotides, the CDR3 is TGTGCCCTAGATACTAACTATGGCTACACCTTC.

The chain links TRBV20-1 to TRBJ1-2; 8 bases align to TRBD1. Germline CDR1 and CDR2: DFQATT and SNEGSKA (reference sequence). With V trimmed by 3 bases and J by 7 bases, 13 bases remained unmatched. The CDR3 sequence is 15 residues long. The CDR3 spells CSASHRSRGRFGYTF. The DNA for the CDR3 is TGCAGTGCTAGTCACCGTAGCAGGGGGCGATTTGGCTACACCTTC.

The rearrangement joins TRBV2 to TRBJ2-1, with 8 bases that match TRBD1. Germline V lookup: CDR1 SNHLY, CDR2 FYNNEI. This CDR3 is built from 13 residues. The J segment lost 8 bases and the V segment lost 3 bases, leaving 3 bases of the junction unmatched. DNA for the CDR3: TGTGCCAGCAGTGACGGGACAGGCGATGAGCAGTTCTTC. Amino acids: CASSDGTGDEQFF.

This clonotype was seen only once. The rearrangement uses TRBV20-1 and TRBJ2-1; the match to TRBD1 covers 8 bases. The CDR3 covers 18 residues. With 3 bases clipped from V and 3 bases from J, the junction kept 16 bases outside the gene matches. Germline values: CDR1 DFQATT, CDR2 SNEGSKA (reference sequence). The CDR3 here is CSARDGQGGYRDYNEQFF. The CDR3 DNA is TGCAGTGCTAGGGACGGACAGGGCGGGTATAGGGACTACAATGAGCAGTTCTTC.

This clonotype appeared a few times. The chain is built from TRBV2 and TRBJ2-3; 8 bases align to TRBD2. V gave up 11 bases and J gave up 2 bases; unmatched junction bases: 12. This CDR3 is built from 15 residues. Germline V gene data show CDR1 as SNHLY and CDR2 as FYNNEI. The DNA for the CDR3 is TGTGCCTTACTTGAGGCGGGGGGCTCCACAGATACGCAGTATTTT. Translated: CALLEAGGSTDTQYF.

The chain is built from TRBV9 and TRBJ1-1; 8 positions match TRBD1. The V and J ends lost 4 bases and 7 bases, in that order; junction bases with no gene match: 6. This CDR3 region has 13 residues. Germline V gene lookup returns CDR1 SGDLS and CDR2 YYNGEE. CDR3 bases: TGTGCCAGCAGCTCACGACAGGGGTTTGAAGCTTTCTTT. Protein sequence: CASSSRQGFEAFF.

The chain carries TRBV15 and TRBJ2-7; 7 bases fit TRBD1. V lost 0 bases, J lost 0 bases, and 5 bases stayed unmatched. CDR1 and CDR2 from the germline V gene are LNHNV and YYDKDF (reference sequence). There are 16 residues in the CDR3. The CDR3 DNA sequence: TGTGCCACCAGCAGAGATGACGGGGACAGCTCCTACGAGCAGTACTTC. It specifies CATSRDDGDSSYEQYF. The whole variable domain, filled in from reference TRBV15 and TRBJ2-7, reads DAMVIQNPRYQVTQFGKPVTLSCSQTLNHNVMYWYQQKSSQAPKLLFHYYDKDFNNEADTPDNFQSRRPNTSFCFLDIRSPGLGDTAMYLCATSRDDGDSSYEQYFGPGTRLTVT.

This chain uses TRBV15 with TRBJ2-3; D gene ambiguous. The CDR3 consists of 13 residues. Germline V gene sequence: CDR1 LNHNV, CDR2 YYDKDF (reference sequence). The ends were cut back, 0 bases at V and 2 bases at J, with 3 bases in the middle. The CDR3 region is CATSRDPTDTQYF. The CDR3 DNA follows: TGTGCCACCAGCAGAGACCCCACAGATACGCAGTATTTT.

CDR3 sequence: CATKRASNTEAFF. The CDR3, as DNA: TGCGCCACCAAACGGGCGTCGAACACTGAAGCTTTCTTT. V is TRBV10-1 and J is TRBJ1-1; D ambiguous. This CDR3 contains 13 residues. Trimming pared 10 bases from V and 1 base from J, leaving 13 bases between. Germline CDR1 and CDR2: WNHNN and SYGVQD (reference sequence).

This clonotype showed up just a few times. This may arise from a read error, as a much more abundant clone is one base away. The CDR3 nucleotides are TGCAGTGCCCAGTTCCTTAATGAGCAGTTCTTC. This encodes CSAQFLNEQFF. The chain employs TRBV20-1 and TRBJ2-1; D is ambiguous. Germline lookup yields CDR1 DFQATT and CDR2 SNEGSKA (reference sequence). Trimming removed 6 bases at V and 7 bases at J, with 10 bases between. The CDR3 is made up of 11 amino acids.

The chain carries TRBV5-1 and TRBJ2-1; 9 nucleotides align to TRBD1. This CDR3 has 14 amino acids. V dropped 0 bases and J dropped 10; count of bases not matched to a gene: 5. From germline, CDR1 is SGHRS and CDR2 YFSETQ. This CDR3 reads CASSLGTGVSEQFF. The CDR3 DNA reads TGCGCCAGCAGCTTGGGGACAGGGGTATCCGAGCAGTTCTTC.

The rearrangement uses TRBV7-3 and TRBJ1-6; no firm D call. CDR1 and CDR2 (germline): SGHTA, FQGTGA. The CDR3 is made up of 15 amino acids. The ends were cut back, 0 bases at V and 4 bases at J, with 7 bases in the middle. The CDR3: CASSLTPGYNSPLHF. The CDR3, as DNA: TGTGCCAGCAGCTTAACGCCCGGGTATAATTCACCCCTCCACTTT.

This clonotype was observed a few times. This chain joins TRBV12-3 or TRBV12-4 and TRBJ1-2; D remains unclear. V lost 7 bases and J lost 8, with 20 bases in between. The CDR3 contains 14 residues. The CDR3 sequence: CASIPTGGRRGYTF. The DNA for the CDR3 is TGTGCCAGCATTCCAACGGGCGGTAGACGGGGCTACACCTTC.

This clonotype was seen many times. This clone may be a read error of a much larger clone one base away. The CDR3 protein is CASSPMTSGSRSEQYF. The CDR3 DNA sequence: TGCGCCAGCAGCCCGATGACTAGCGGGAGTCGATCTGAGCAGTACTTC. This rearrangement joins TRBV4-3 to TRBJ2-7; 12 nucleotides align to TRBD2. Germline V gene lookup returns CDR1 LGHNA and CDR2 YSLEER. CDR3 length: 16 residues. V lost 4 bases and J lost 7; bases outside the gene matches: 11.

The table lists this clonotype with a count of one. This chain connects TRBV6-2 or TRBV6-3 to TRBJ2-7; D ambiguous. Germline CDR1 MNHEY, CDR2 SVGEGT. Trimming removed 10 bases from V and 3 bases from J, with 10 bases in between. The CDR3 covers 11 residues. This CDR3 is CATLEFYEQYF. The DNA of the CDR3 is TGTGCCACCCTTGAATTCTACGAGCAGTACTTC.

This clonotype was seen a handful of times. V usage is TRBV13 and J usage is TRBJ1-5; TRBD1 might be the D (6 bases). This CDR3 contains 15 residues. Germline lookup yields CDR1 PRHDT and CDR2 FYEKMQ (reference sequence). With 3 bases removed from V and 6 bases from J, the gap between germline ends came to 15 bases. The CDR3 sequence is CASSLGQGSSQPQHF. In DNA, the CDR3 is TGTGCCAGCAGCTTGGGGCAGGGGTCTAGTCAGCCCCAGCATTTT.

The gene calls are TRBV5-1 and TRBJ2-1; no definite D call. The germline V and J ends were trimmed by 0 bases and 7 bases, with 14 bases remaining between them. Germline lookup yields CDR1 SGHRS and CDR2 YFSETQ. CDR3 length equals 15 residues. The CDR3 sequence: CASSLVRQASNEQFF. The CDR3 DNA sequence: TGCGCCAGCAGCTTGGTCCGGCAGGCCAGTAATGAGCAGTTCTTC.